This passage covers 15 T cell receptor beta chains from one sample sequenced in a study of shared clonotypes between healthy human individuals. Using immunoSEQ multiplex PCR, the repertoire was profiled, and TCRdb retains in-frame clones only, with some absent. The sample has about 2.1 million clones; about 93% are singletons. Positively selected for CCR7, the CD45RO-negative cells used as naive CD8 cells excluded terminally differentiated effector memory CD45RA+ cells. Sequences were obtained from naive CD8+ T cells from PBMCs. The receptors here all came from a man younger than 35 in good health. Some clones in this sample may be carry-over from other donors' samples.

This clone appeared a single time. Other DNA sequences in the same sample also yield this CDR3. The CDR3 reads CASSLSLGYEQYF. In DNA form, the CDR3 reads TGTGCCAGCAGTTTAAGCCTCGGGTACGAGCAGTACTTC. The chain carries TRBV27 and TRBJ2-7, with D unclear. V lost 2 bases and J 4 bases, leaving 9 bases between the germline ends. This CDR3 is 13 amino acids long. Germline V gene sequence: CDR1 MNHEY, CDR2 SMNVEV (reference sequence).

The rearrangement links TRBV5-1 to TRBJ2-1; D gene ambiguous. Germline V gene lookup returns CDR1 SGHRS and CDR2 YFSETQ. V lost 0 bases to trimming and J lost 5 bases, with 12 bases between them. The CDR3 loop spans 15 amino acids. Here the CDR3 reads CASSLASTANNEQFF. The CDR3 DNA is TGCGCCAGCAGCTTGGCCTCGACTGCGAACAATGAGCAGTTCTTC.

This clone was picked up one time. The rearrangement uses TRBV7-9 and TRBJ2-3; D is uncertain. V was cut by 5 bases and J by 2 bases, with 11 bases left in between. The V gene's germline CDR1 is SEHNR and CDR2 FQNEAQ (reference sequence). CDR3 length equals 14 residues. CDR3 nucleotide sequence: TGTGCCAGCAGCCTAAACGAAAACACAGATACGCAGTATTTT. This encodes CASSLNENTDTQYF. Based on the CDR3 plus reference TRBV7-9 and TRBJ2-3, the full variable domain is DTGVSQNPRHKITKRGQNVTFRCDPISEHNRLYWYRQTLGQGPEFLTYFQNEAQLEKSRLLSDRFSAERPKGSFSTLEIQRTEQGDSAMYLCASSLNENTDTQYFGPGTRLTVL.

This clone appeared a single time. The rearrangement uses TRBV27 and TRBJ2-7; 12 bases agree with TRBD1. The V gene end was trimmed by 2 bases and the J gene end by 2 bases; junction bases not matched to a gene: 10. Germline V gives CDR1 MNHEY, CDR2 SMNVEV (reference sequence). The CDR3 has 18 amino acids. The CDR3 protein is CASSLIGTGGIHAYEQYF. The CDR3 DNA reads TGTGCCAGCAGTTTAATCGGGACAGGGGGCATCCACGCCTACGAGCAGTACTTC.

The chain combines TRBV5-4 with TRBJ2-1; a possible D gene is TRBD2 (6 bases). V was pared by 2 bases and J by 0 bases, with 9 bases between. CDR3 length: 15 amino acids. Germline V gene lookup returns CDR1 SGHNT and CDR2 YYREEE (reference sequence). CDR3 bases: TGTGCCAGCAGCTTTAGGGACTTCTCCTACAATGAGCAGTTCTTC. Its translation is CASSFRDFSYNEQFF.

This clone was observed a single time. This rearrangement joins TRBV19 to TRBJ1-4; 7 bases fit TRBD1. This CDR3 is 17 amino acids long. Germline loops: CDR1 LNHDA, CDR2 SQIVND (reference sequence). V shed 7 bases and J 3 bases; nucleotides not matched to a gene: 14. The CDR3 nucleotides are TGTGCCAGTACCAACTACCGACAGGGAAGTCCTAATGAAAAACTGTTTTTT. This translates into CASTNYRQGSPNEKLFF. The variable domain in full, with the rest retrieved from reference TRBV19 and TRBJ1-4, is DGGITQSPKYLFRKEGQNVTLSCEQNLNHDAMYWYRQDPGQGLRLIYYSQIVNDFQKGDIAEGYSVSREKKESFPLTVTSAQKNPTAFYLCASTNYRQGSPNEKLFFGSGTQLSVL.

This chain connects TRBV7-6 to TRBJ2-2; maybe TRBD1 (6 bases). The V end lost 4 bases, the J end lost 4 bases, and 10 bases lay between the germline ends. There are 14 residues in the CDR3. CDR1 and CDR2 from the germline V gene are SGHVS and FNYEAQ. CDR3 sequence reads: CASSSTGGTGELFF. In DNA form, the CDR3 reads TGTGCCAGCAGCTCGACAGGCGGCACCGGGGAGCTGTTTTTT.

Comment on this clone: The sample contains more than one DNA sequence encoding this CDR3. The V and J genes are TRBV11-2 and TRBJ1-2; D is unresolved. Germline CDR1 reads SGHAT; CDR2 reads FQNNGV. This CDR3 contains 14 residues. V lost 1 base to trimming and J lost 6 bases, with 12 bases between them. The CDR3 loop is CASSLVVGGDGYTF. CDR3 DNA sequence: TGTGCCAGCAGCTTAGTGGTGGGCGGTGATGGCTACACCTTC.

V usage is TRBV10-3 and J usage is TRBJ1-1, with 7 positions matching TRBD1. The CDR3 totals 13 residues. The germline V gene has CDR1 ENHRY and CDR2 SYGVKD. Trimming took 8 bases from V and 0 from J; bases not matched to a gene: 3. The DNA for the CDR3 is TGTGCCATCCAGGGGGACATGAACACTGAAGCTTTCTTT. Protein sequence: CAIQGDMNTEAFF.

CDR3 nucleotide sequence: TGTGCCAGCAGCTTAACTAACCCGGTAAACACCGGGGAGCTGTTTTTT. It specifies CASSLTNPVNTGELFF. This sequence joins TRBV7-3 and TRBJ2-2, with D unclear. CDR1 is SGHTA, CDR2 FQGTGA, per germline. The CDR3 runs to 16 residues. The ends were cut back, 0 bases at V and 2 bases at J, with 10 bases in the middle.

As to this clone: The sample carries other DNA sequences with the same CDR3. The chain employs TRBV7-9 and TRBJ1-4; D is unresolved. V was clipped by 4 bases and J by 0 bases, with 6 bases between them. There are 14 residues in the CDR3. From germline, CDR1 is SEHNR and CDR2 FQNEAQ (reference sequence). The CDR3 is CASSSVATNEKLFF. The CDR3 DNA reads TGTGCCAGCAGCTCGGTCGCAACTAATGAAAAACTGTTTTTT.

As DNA, the CDR3 is TGCGCCAGCAGCTTGGTCGGGACCCCAAATGAAAAACTGTTTTTT. Its translation: CASSLVGTPNEKLFF. The chain combines TRBV5-1 with TRBJ1-4; D possibly corresponds to TRBD1 (5 bases). In germline, CDR1 is SGHRS, CDR2 YFSETQ. The CDR3 sequence is 15 residues long. V lost 0 bases and J 5 bases, leaving 11 bases between the germline ends.

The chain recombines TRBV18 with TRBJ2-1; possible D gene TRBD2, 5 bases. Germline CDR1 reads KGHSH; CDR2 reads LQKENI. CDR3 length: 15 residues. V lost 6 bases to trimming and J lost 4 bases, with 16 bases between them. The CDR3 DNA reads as TGTGCCAGCTCCCCCCGGGATCCCTTATACAATGAGCAGTTCTTC. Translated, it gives CASSPRDPLYNEQFF.

CDR3: CASSLSQVYQPQHF. The CDR3 DNA sequence: TGTGCCAGCAGTTTAAGTCAGGTGTATCAGCCCCAGCATTTT. V is TRBV28 and J is TRBJ1-5; D not resolved. Germline CDR1 MDHEN, CDR2 SYDVKM. V lost 2 bases and J lost 5, with 10 bases in between. The CDR3 has 14 residues.

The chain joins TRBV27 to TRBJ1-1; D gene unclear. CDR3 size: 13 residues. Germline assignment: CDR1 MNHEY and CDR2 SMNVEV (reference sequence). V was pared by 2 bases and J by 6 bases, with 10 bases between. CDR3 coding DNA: TGTGCCAGCAGTTTAGCACCGTTCGCTGAAGCTTTCTTT. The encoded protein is CASSLAPFAEAFF.